Listed below are T cell receptor beta chains from one sample, sequenced in a study of blood T cell repertoires in COVID-19. Using immunoSEQ multiplex PCR, the repertoire was profiled, and TCRdb retains in-frame clones only, with some absent. The table records about 380,000 clones, around 90% of them present only once. The source material was peripheral blood. These receptor sequences come from a man between 18 and 35 years old with active or convalescent COVID-19. CDR3s include the opening cysteine and the closing phenylalanine or tryptophan. D genes are given only for firm matches. Only some rows state a clone size, as once, few, many or a class for expanded clones.

TRBJ2-3,-,TRBV7-2,-,TGTGCCAGCAGCTTAGACAGGACGAGGGGGACGCAGTATTTT,CASSLDRTRGTQYF
TRBJ2-1,TRBD1,TRBV3-1/TRBV3-2,-,TGTGCCAGCATCCAGAAGGACAGGGGAAATGAGCAGTTCTTC,CASIQKDRGNEQFF
TRBJ2-1,TRBD2,TRBV25-1,-,TGTGCCAGCAGCGAAACTAAGCCGGGGGGGAATGAGCAGTTCTTC,CASSETKPGGNEQFF
TRBJ2-1,TRBD1,TRBV10-2,-,TGCGCCAGCAACCCAGGGGGCTGGGAGCAGTTCTTC,CASNPGGWEQFF
TRBJ2-2,TRBD1,TRBV7-2,once,TGTGCCAGCAGTGACAGGGGCCAGCAGGGCACCGGGGAGCTGTTTTTT,CASSDRGQQGTGELFF
TRBJ2-3,-,TRBV28,-,TGTGCCAGCGGGCGAGGGAGCACAGATACGCAGTATTTT,CASGRGSTDTQYF
TRBJ2-2,TRBD1,TRBV19,-,TGTGCCAGCGACAGGGGGCGGGGATCCGGGGAGCTGTTTTTT,CASDRGRGSGELFF
TRBJ1-2,TRBD1,TRBV7-2,-,TGTGCCAGCAGCTTACTTGGACAGGGAGTCTATGGCTACACCTTC,CASSLLGQGVYGYTF
TRBJ2-5,-,TRBV27,-,TGTGCCAGCACCTCCTCGAGTCCTTGGGAGACCCAGTACTTC,CASTSSSPWETQYF
TRBJ1-6,TRBD1,TRBV10-3,-,TGTGCCATCAGGGGACAGGGCGGGGGTAATTCACCCCTCCACTTT,CAIRGQGGGNSPLHF
TRBJ2-7,TRBD2,TRBV7-2,-,TGTGCCAGCAGGAGGGAGGGGACTAGCGGGAGTAACGAGCAGTACTTC,CASRREGTSGSNEQYF
TRBJ1-1,-,TRBV28,-,TGTGCCAGCAGTTTAATTTCCGCTGAAGCTTTCTTT,CASSLISAEAFF
TRBJ1-6,-,TRBV12-3/TRBV12-4,-,TGTGCCAGCAGTTTTTACAGGGTTTCACCCCTCCACTTT,CASSFYRVSPLHF
TRBJ1-3,-,TRBV19,-,TGTGCCAGTAGTCCCGGGGGGGCAGGAAACACCATATATTTT,CASSPGGAGNTIYF
TRBJ2-2,TRBD2,TRBV9,few,TGTGCCAGCAGCGTAGACTTGGGACTAGCGAGTACCGGGGAGCTGTTTTTT,CASSVDLGLASTGELFF
TRBJ2-1,-,TRBV15,once,TGTGCCACCAGCGAACTAGCGAGGGGGTCCGGTGAGCAGTTCTTC,CATSELARGSGEQFF
TRBJ1-1,TRBD1,TRBV15,-,TGTGCCACCAGCAGGGAACCCCTCCCCAGGGGGCAAACTGAAGCTTTCTTT,CATSREPLPRGQTEAFF
TRBJ1-5,-,TRBV6-5,-,TGTGCCTGCAGTTTTAGATGGGGGCTAGGGGATCAGCCCCAGCATTTT,CACSFRWGLGDQPQHF
TRBJ1-6,-,TRBV9,-,TGTGCCAGCAGCGTAGACGCGACACATAATTCACCCCTCCACTTT,CASSVDATHNSPLHF
TRBJ2-7,-,TRBV11-2,-,TGTGCCAGCAGCTTAGACCGGCAGGCCTACGAGCAGTACTTC,CASSLDRQAYEQYF
TRBJ1-3,-,TRBV7-2,-,TGTGCCAGCCGCCCGTCAGGCTCTGGAAACACCATATATTTT,CASRPSGSGNTIYF
TRBJ1-4,-,TRBV2,once,TGTGCCAGCAGCCAATCCGACAGGATAGATGAAAAACTGTTTTTT,CASSQSDRIDEKLFF
TRBJ1-2,TRBD1,TRBV29-1,once,TGCAGCGTTTTGCGGCGACTGGGACAGGGAGGGAGAGGCTACACCTTC,CSVLRRLGQGGRGYTF
TRBJ2-7,TRBD1,TRBV14,-,TGTGCCAGCAGCCATGCGTCAGGGGGCGCGTATTCCCACGAGCAGTACTTC,CASSHASGGAYSHEQYF
TRBJ1-5,-,TRBV27,-,TGTGCCAGCAGTTTCAGGGATCATCAGCCCCAGCATTTT,CASSFRDHQPQHF
TRBJ1-1,TRBD1,TRBV6-5,-,TGTGCCAGCAGTAAACCGGGACAGCTGAACACTGAAGCTTTCTTT,CASSKPGQLNTEAFF
TRBJ1-2,-,TRBV28,-,TGTGCCAGCATAGGCGGGGGCCAACTTAAAAAACTCTATGGCTACACCTTC,CASIGGGQLKKLYGYTF
TRBJ2-2,-,TRBV5-1,-,TGCGCCAGCAGCTTGGAGACAGAAAACACCGGGGAGCTGTTTTTT,CASSLETENTGELFF
TRBJ1-1,-,TRBV29-1,-,TGCAGCGTTGAATTGAGCGATAGATACCCTGAAGCTTTCTTT,CSVELSDRYPEAFF
TRBJ1-1,-,TRBV5-5,-,TGTGCCAGCAGCGCCACGGGGGGTGGCACTGAAGCTTTCTTT,CASSATGGGTEAFF
TRBJ1-1,-,TRBV20-1,-,TGCAGTGCCGCCGGACAGCGGGCTTTCTTT,CSAAGQRAFF
TRBJ1-4,TRBD1,TRBV24-1,few,TGTGCCACCAGTGTTGGACAGGGTTCTTTCGGGAATGAAAAACTGTTTTTT,CATSVGQGSFGNEKLFF
TRBJ2-3,-,TRBV5-1,-,TGCGCCAGCAGCTTATCATATACTTCAGATACGCAGTATTTT,CASSLSYTSDTQYF
TRBJ1-1,-,TRBV19,-,TGTGCCAGTAGTGCCCCCAGGGGCTTTAAGACTGAAGCTTTCTTT,CASSAPRGFKTEAFF
TRBJ2-2,TRBD1,TRBV19,once,TGTGCCAGTAGTAAGAGACAGGGGGCGATCGGGGAGCTGTTTTTT,CASSKRQGAIGELFF
TRBJ2-7,TRBD2,TRBV2,-,TGTGCCAGCAGTGAACGCCTAGCGGGGGCGATAACCTACGAGCAGTACTTC,CASSERLAGAITYEQYF
TRBJ1-5,-,TRBV24-1,-,TGTGCCACCAGCTCAACAGGGAATCAGCCCCAGCATTTT,CATSSTGNQPQHF